The 16 T cell receptor beta chains given below trace back to one sample, sequenced in a study of blood T cell repertoires in COVID-19. Produced via immunoSEQ multiplex PCR; TCRdb's table is partial and in-frame only. The repertoire holds some 320,000 clones, more than 85% seen once, with about 4.2% in the top ten. The sample was PBMCs or T cells enriched from blood (not recorded which). The receptors here all came from a woman aged 25 to 39 who had been exposed to COVID-19.

This clone occurred many times. The chain couples TRBV6-4 to TRBJ2-3; 8 positions match TRBD2. The length of the CDR3 is 15 residues. Germline lookup yields CDR1 MRHNA and CDR2 SNTAGT. The V gene end was trimmed by 2 bases and the J gene end by 2 bases; junction bases not matched to a gene: 3. The CDR3 spells CASSDGAGVTDTQYF. The CDR3 bases are TGTGCCAGCAGTGACGGAGCGGGGGTCACAGATACGCAGTATTTT.

This sequence joins TRBV18 and TRBJ1-2; 8 bases are shared with TRBD1. This CDR3 spans 15 amino acids. V was pared by 3 bases and J by 3 bases, with 6 bases of the junction left unmatched. The germline V gene has CDR1 KGHSH and CDR2 LQKENI. CDR3 DNA: TGTGCCAGCTCACCTGTCGGGGGACAGGACTATGGCTACACCTTC. As protein: CASSPVGGQDYGYTF.

J is TRBJ1-1 and V is TRBV27; D unresolved. CDR1 is MNHEY and CDR2 is SMNVEV in the germline V gene (reference sequence). The CDR3 is 14 amino acids. V was clipped by 4 bases and J by 5 bases, with 14 bases between them. CDR3 loop: CASSSLASGTEAFF. The CDR3 DNA is TGTGCCAGCAGTTCCCTCGCCTCGGGAACTGAAGCTTTCTTT.

This sequence joins TRBV6-5 and TRBJ1-2, with 8 nucleotides matching TRBD1. V was clipped by 6 bases and J by 0 bases; unmatched bases: 3. The CDR3 consists of 14 residues. Germline assignment: CDR1 MNHEY and CDR2 SVGAGI. CDR3 amino acids: CASRRQGSNYGYTF. CDR3 DNA sequence: TGTGCCAGCAGAAGACAGGGGTCTAACTATGGCTACACCTTC.

This clone is a singleton in its sample. The chain combines TRBV5-4 with TRBJ1-1; D gene unclear. V shed 0 bases and J shed 1 base, with 10 bases lying between them. Germline assignment: CDR1 SGHNT and CDR2 YYREEE (reference sequence). The CDR3 consists of 15 residues. The CDR3 DNA reads TGTGCCAGCAGCTTGGACTTCCAAACGAACACTGAAGCTTTCTTT. Translating it yields CASSLDFQTNTEAFF.

The genes are TRBV5-1 and TRBJ2-7; TRBD1 matches at 12 bases. Germline values: CDR1 SGHRS, CDR2 YFSETQ. V was pared by 1 base and J by 3 bases, with 14 bases of the junction left unmatched. The CDR3 sequence is 19 residues long. The CDR3 sequence: CASSLSGTGGPRNRYEQYF. In DNA, the CDR3 is TGCGCCAGCAGCTTGTCCGGGACAGGGGGCCCCCGGAATCGCTACGAGCAGTACTTC.

The chain employs TRBV11-3 and TRBJ2-1, with TRBD1 matching over 9 bases. Germline lookup yields CDR1 SGHNT and CDR2 YENEEA. Trimming at V came to 5 bases and at J to 8 bases, leaving 10 bases not matched to a gene. The CDR3 loop spans 15 amino acids. The DNA of the CDR3 is TGTGCCAGCAGCCCTGGACAGGGGAGGTGGGATGAGCAGTTCTTC. This sequence encodes CASSPGQGRWDEQFF.

The rearrangement uses TRBV6-5 and TRBJ1-2, with a possible D match to TRBD1 (6 bases). V lost 0 bases and J lost 7, with 12 bases in between. CDR1 and CDR2 from the germline V gene are MNHEY and SVGAGI. CDR3 length: 14 residues. The CDR3 nucleotides are TGTGCCAGCAGTTACTCCCCAGGGGTTGGTGGCTACACCTTC. Translating it yields CASSYSPGVGGYTF.

This clone was seen only a few times. This chain uses TRBV6-1 with TRBJ1-1, with TRBD1 as a possible D gene (5 bases). V dropped 0 bases and J dropped 7 bases, with 12 bases sitting between them. CDR3 length: 14 amino acids. Looked up from germline, CDR1 is MNHNS and CDR2 is SASEGT. CDR3 nucleotide sequence: TGTGCCAGCAGTGAAGCATATGCGACAGTTGAAGCTTTCTTT. Protein: CASSEAYATVEAFF.

The chain combines TRBV2 with TRBJ2-7; 7 bases map to TRBD2. The CDR3 runs 15 residues. With 1 base clipped from V and 0 bases from J, the junction kept 3 bases outside the gene matches. The germline CDR1 and CDR2 sequences are SNHLY and FYNNEI. The CDR3 nucleotides are TGTGCCAGCAGTGAAGTGGGGGGGGACTCCTACGAGCAGTACTTC. Its translation is CASSEVGGDSYEQYF.

This clone was found once. V usage is TRBV30 and J usage is TRBJ1-1; D gene unclear. The V and J ends lost 1 base and 6 bases respectively, with 15 bases between them. In germline, CDR1 is GTSNPN, CDR2 SVGIG (reference sequence). The CDR3 is 14 residues long. Here the CDR3 DNA reads TGTGCCTGGAGTGACGGGATTGCGTTCGCTGAAGCTTTCTTT. Residues: CAWSDGIAFAEAFF. Variable domain in full (rest from reference TRBV30 and TRBJ1-1): SQTIHQWPATLVQPVGSPLSLECTVEGTSNPNLYWYRQAAGRGLQLLFYSVGIGQISSEVPQNLSASRPQDRQFILSSKKLLLSDSGFYLCAWSDGIAFAEAFFGQGTRLTVV.

V and J are TRBV7-9 and TRBJ1-5; 7 bases map to TRBD1. Per germline, CDR1 SEHNR and CDR2 FQNEAQ (reference sequence). This CDR3 has 15 residues. V gave up 4 bases and J gave up 5 bases; unmatched junction bases: 8. The CDR3, as DNA: TGTGCCAGCAGCTACGACAGGGAGAGTCATCAGCCCCAGCATTTT. Encoded protein: CASSYDRESHQPQHF.

The chain combines TRBV27 with TRBJ1-2, with unresolved D. The CDR3 sequence is 13 residues long. Trimming shortened V by 7 bases and J by 4 bases, and 13 bases separated the two germline ends. Per the germline V gene, CDR1 is MNHEY and CDR2 is SMNVEV (reference sequence). As DNA, the CDR3 is TGTGCCAGCAAAACGGTAGGAGGCTATGGCTACACCTTC. This gives the protein CASKTVGGYGYTF.

The chain combines TRBV2 with TRBJ1-2; 7 bases line up with TRBD1. Germline CDR1 and CDR2: SNHLY and FYNNEI. This CDR3 is built from 14 residues. After removal of 8 bases from V and 4 bases from J, the junction contained 10 bases not matched to a gene. The CDR3 spells CASWSDRQPYGYTF. CDR3 bases: TGTGCCAGCTGGTCGGACAGGCAGCCCTATGGCTACACCTTC.

This clone occurred once. V and J are TRBV19 and TRBJ1-5; D gene ambiguous. Looked up from germline, CDR1 is LNHDA and CDR2 is SQIVND (reference sequence). The CDR3 has 15 residues. Trimming shortened V by 6 bases and J by 7 bases, and 19 bases separated the two germline ends. The DNA of the CDR3 is TGTGCCAGTAGCGGATGGTCGGGGAAGGGACAGCCCCAGCATTTT. Translated: CASSGWSGKGQPQHF. The entire variable domain, with the rest obtained from reference TRBV19 and TRBJ1-5, is as follows: DGGITQSPKYLFRKEGQNVTLSCEQNLNHDAMYWYRQDPGQGLRLIYYSQIVNDFQKGDIAEGYSVSREKKESFPLTVTSAQKNPTAFYLCASSGWSGKGQPQHFGDGTRLSIL.

This clone was found a few times. The chain recombines TRBV19 with TRBJ2-2; 7 bases match TRBD1. With V trimmed by 4 bases and J by 2 bases, 10 bases remained unmatched. CDR1 and CDR2 (germline): LNHDA, SQIVND (reference sequence). The CDR3 covers 17 residues. The CDR3 nucleotides read TGTGCCAGTAGTAACCCTGCAGGGGGAATCAACACCGGGGAGCTGTTTTTT. It yields the protein CASSNPAGGINTGELFF.